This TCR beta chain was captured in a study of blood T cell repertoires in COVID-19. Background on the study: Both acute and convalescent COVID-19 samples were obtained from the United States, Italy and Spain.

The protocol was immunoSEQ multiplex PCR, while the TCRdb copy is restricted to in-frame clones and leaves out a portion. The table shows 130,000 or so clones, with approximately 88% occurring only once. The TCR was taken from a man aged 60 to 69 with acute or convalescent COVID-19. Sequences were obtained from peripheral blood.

The CDR3 sequence is CATRMNTEAFF. The CDR3 bases are TGTGCCACTAGAATGAACACTGAAGCTTTCTTT. This sequence joins TRBV10-3 and TRBJ1-1; no clear D gene. Germline CDR1 ENHRY, CDR2 SYGVKD. With 10 bases removed from V and 0 bases from J, the gap between germline ends came to 6 bases. The CDR3 totals 11 residues.